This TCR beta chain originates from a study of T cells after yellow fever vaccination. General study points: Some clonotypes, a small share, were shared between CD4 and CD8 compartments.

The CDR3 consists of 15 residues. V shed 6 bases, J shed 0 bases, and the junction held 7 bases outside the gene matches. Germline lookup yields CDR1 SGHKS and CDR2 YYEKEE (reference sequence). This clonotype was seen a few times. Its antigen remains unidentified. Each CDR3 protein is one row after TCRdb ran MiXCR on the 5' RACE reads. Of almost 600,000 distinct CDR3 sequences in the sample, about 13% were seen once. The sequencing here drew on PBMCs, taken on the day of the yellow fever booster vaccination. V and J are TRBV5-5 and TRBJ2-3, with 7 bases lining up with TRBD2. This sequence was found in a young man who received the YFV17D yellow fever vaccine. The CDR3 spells CASKLWDYSTDTQYF. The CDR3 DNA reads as TGTGCCAGCAAGCTGTGGGACTATAGCACAGATACGCAGTATTTT.